Listed below are T cell receptor beta chains from one sample, sequenced in a study of identifying expanded T cells in peripheral blood. Assay used: immunoSEQ multiplex PCR; TCRdb lists only in-frame clones, some missing. The data contain about 54,000 clones, 89% of them singletons. Sequenced material: blood. All receptors derive from a person aged 18-70 years in good health. CDR3s leave out the opening cysteine and the closing phenylalanine or tryptophan. Each record gives: J gene, V gene, clone size, CDR3 protein. Clone size is given for some rows only: seen once, a few or many times, or a class if the clone is expanded.

J gene: TRBJ2-2
V gene: TRBV5-4
clone size: -
CDR3 protein: ASSLGASESSRELF

J gene: TRBJ2-1
V gene: TRBV7-3
clone size: -
CDR3 protein: ASSPGQAYNEQF

J gene: TRBJ1-1
V gene: TRBV4-1
clone size: -
CDR3 protein: ASSQEEGAVNTEAF

J gene: TRBJ1-1
V gene: TRBV6-5
clone size: -
CDR3 protein: ASKPGQGVSEAF

J gene: TRBJ2-2
V gene: TRBV7-2
clone size: once
CDR3 protein: ASSSSGTATGELF

J gene: TRBJ1-2
V gene: TRBV30
clone size: -
CDR3 protein: AWSVGTDYGYT

J gene: TRBJ2-7
V gene: TRBV28
clone size: once
CDR3 protein: ASNPYGLASIFPYEQY

J gene: TRBJ2-7
V gene: TRBV2
clone size: few
CDR3 protein: ASRPGTDVYEQY

J gene: TRBJ2-3
V gene: TRBV7-6
clone size: -
CDR3 protein: ASSLAGSEDTQY

J gene: TRBJ2-7
V gene: TRBV9
clone size: -
CDR3 protein: ASSGSPGGGSYEQY

J gene: TRBJ1-2
V gene: TRBV9
clone size: -
CDR3 protein: ASSPRTGEGYT

J gene: TRBJ2-2
V gene: TRBV10-3
clone size: -
CDR3 protein: AISEGAGELF

J gene: TRBJ1-1
V gene: TRBV7-2
clone size: few
CDR3 protein: ASSLDRNTEAF

J gene: TRBJ2-7
V gene: TRBV30
clone size: -
CDR3 protein: AWSRRGREQY

J gene: TRBJ1-1
V gene: TRBV5-5
clone size: few
CDR3 protein: ASSLLQGPLTEAF

J gene: TRBJ2-1
V gene: TRBV21-1
clone size: -
CDR3 protein: ASSKAVESGDEQF

J gene: TRBJ2-2
V gene: TRBV4-3
clone size: -
CDR3 protein: ASSQEGPLFAQGSRLF

J gene: TRBJ2-6
V gene: TRBV4-3
clone size: -
CDR3 protein: ASSQVSGSGANVLT

J gene: TRBJ2-3
V gene: TRBV7-2
clone size: few
CDR3 protein: ASSLGAAGSTDTQY

J gene: TRBJ2-1
V gene: TRBV19
clone size: -
CDR3 protein: ASSLGGSYNEQF

J gene: TRBJ2-3
V gene: TRBV5-4
clone size: -
CDR3 protein: ASSKLGFAGRADTQY

J gene: TRBJ1-2
V gene: TRBV5-1
clone size: -
CDR3 protein: ASSLETGYYGYT

J gene: TRBJ2-6
V gene: TRBV28
clone size: -
CDR3 protein: ASSSPANSGANVLT

J gene: TRBJ1-1
V gene: TRBV10-3
clone size: -
CDR3 protein: AISESSIAEAF

J gene: TRBJ1-5
V gene: TRBV27
clone size: -
CDR3 protein: ASRRVMDGWDNQPQH

J gene: TRBJ1-4
V gene: TRBV30
clone size: few
CDR3 protein: AWSPSGVGEKLF

J gene: TRBJ1-3
V gene: TRBV29-1
clone size: -
CDR3 protein: SVEDRGWGNTIY

J gene: TRBJ2-1
V gene: TRBV19
clone size: -
CDR3 protein: ASSMDGLAASFNEQF

J gene: TRBJ2-7
V gene: TRBV30
clone size: -
CDR3 protein: AWSVRRAYEQY

J gene: TRBJ1-5
V gene: TRBV7-2
clone size: -
CDR3 protein: ASSSAWGQPQH

J gene: TRBJ1-4
V gene: TRBV4-2
clone size: -
CDR3 protein: ASSQEPGRPNEKLF

J gene: TRBJ2-7
V gene: TRBV2
clone size: -
CDR3 protein: ASSVSYEQY

J gene: TRBJ1-4
V gene: TRBV2
clone size: -
CDR3 protein: ASGQRGTNEKLF

J gene: TRBJ2-5
V gene: TRBV7-2
clone size: -
CDR3 protein: ASSSRGGARETQY

J gene: TRBJ2-7
V gene: TRBV7-2
clone size: -
CDR3 protein: ASSLDGGVAYEQY

J gene: TRBJ1-4
V gene: TRBV19
clone size: -
CDR3 protein: ASSSRARREKLF

J gene: TRBJ2-7
V gene: TRBV11-2
clone size: -
CDR3 protein: ASSLADRGGDEQY

J gene: TRBJ2-1
V gene: TRBV27
clone size: -
CDR3 protein: ASSPTVAGGTYNEQF

J gene: TRBJ2-4
V gene: TRBV7-2
clone size: -
CDR3 protein: ASSLTGSGVAKNIQY

J gene: TRBJ2-2
V gene: TRBV29-1
clone size: -
CDR3 protein: SVAQGASAGTGELF

J gene: TRBJ2-1
V gene: TRBV27
clone size: -
CDR3 protein: ASSFRASGGISEQF

J gene: TRBJ2-5
V gene: TRBV14
clone size: -
CDR3 protein: ASSPIRTGQETQY

J gene: TRBJ2-1
V gene: TRBV5-6
clone size: -
CDR3 protein: ASSLELANEQF

J gene: TRBJ2-1
V gene: TRBV19
clone size: -
CDR3 protein: ASSIGSEYNEQF

J gene: TRBJ2-3
V gene: TRBV5-8
clone size: -
CDR3 protein: ASSFLRGGDTQY

J gene: TRBJ2-7
V gene: TRBV6-5
clone size: -
CDR3 protein: ASSYSGTDNYEQY

J gene: TRBJ2-7
V gene: TRBV7-8
clone size: -
CDR3 protein: ASSLAGYYEQY

J gene: TRBJ1-2
V gene: TRBV7-9
clone size: -
CDR3 protein: ASSLVGGENYGYT

J gene: TRBJ2-1
V gene: TRBV7-8
clone size: -
CDR3 protein: ASSLTFSEQF

J gene: TRBJ1-4
V gene: TRBV5-6
clone size: -
CDR3 protein: ASSSLQTGHEKLF

J gene: TRBJ2-7
V gene: TRBV4-1
clone size: -
CDR3 protein: ASSQDGGYEQY

J gene: TRBJ1-5
V gene: TRBV7-2
clone size: -
CDR3 protein: ASSLNSNQPQH

J gene: TRBJ2-3
V gene: TRBV9
clone size: -
CDR3 protein: ASSPRQGSTDTQY

J gene: TRBJ1-5
V gene: TRBV4-3
clone size: -
CDR3 protein: ASSQEPHGRSSNQPQH

J gene: TRBJ2-7
V gene: TRBV7-2
clone size: -
CDR3 protein: ASSLAQGAIGYEQY

J gene: TRBJ2-2
V gene: TRBV5-4
clone size: -
CDR3 protein: ASSFQGNTGELF